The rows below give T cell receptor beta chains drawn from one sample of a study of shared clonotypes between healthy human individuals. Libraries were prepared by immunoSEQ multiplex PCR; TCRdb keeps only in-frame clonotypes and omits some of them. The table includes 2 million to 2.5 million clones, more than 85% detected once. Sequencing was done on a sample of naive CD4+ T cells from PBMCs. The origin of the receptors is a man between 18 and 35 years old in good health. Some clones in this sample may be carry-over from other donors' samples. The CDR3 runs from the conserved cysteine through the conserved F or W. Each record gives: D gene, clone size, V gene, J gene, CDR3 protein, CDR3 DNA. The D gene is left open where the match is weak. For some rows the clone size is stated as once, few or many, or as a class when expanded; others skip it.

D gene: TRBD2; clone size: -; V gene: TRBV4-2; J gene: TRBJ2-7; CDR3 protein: CASSQVASGSYEQYF; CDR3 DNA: TGTGCCAGCAGCCAAGTCGCTAGCGGGTCCTACGAGCAGTACTTC
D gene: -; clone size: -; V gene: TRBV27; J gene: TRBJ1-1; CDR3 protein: CASSPQTGSIEAFF; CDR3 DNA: TGTGCCAGCAGCCCGCAGACAGGTTCTATTGAAGCTTTCTTT
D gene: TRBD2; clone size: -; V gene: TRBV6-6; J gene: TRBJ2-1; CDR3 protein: CASRPTGGSYNEQFF; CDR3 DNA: TGTGCCAGCAGGCCAACGGGGGGCTCCTACAATGAGCAGTTCTTC
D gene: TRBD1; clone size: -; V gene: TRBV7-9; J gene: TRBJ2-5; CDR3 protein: CASSRSLGQGAGETQYF; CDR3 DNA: TGTGCCAGCAGCCGAAGTCTGGGACAGGGGGCAGGTGAGACCCAGTACTTC
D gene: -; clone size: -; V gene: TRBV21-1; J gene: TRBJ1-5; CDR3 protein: CASSKVWRRNQPQHF; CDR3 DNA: TGTGCCAGCAGCAAAGTCTGGAGAAGGAATCAGCCCCAGCATTTT
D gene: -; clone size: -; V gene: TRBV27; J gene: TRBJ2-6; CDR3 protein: CASSLMGALTSYGANVLTF; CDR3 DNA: TGTGCCAGCAGTTTAATGGGGGCGTTGACCTCCTACGGGGCCAACGTCCTGACTTTC
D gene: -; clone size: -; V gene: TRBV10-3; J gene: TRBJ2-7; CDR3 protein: CAISDTGRVNEQYF; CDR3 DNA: TGTGCCATCAGTGACACAGGGAGGGTGAACGAGCAGTACTTC
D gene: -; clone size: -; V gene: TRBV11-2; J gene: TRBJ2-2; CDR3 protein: CASSPTNTGELFF; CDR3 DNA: TGTGCCAGCAGCCCAACGAACACCGGGGAGCTGTTTTTT
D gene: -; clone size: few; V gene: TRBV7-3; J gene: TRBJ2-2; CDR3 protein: CASSLSGTGRTGELFF; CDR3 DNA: TGTGCCAGCAGCTTAAGTGGTACAGGGCGAACCGGGGAGCTGTTTTTT
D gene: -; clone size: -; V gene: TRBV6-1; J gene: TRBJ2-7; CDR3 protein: CASRETSSVSSYEQYF; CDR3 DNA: TGTGCCAGCAGGGAAACCTCTAGCGTGAGCTCCTACGAGCAGTACTTC
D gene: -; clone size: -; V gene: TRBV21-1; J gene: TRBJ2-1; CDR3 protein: CASSPRGWLAGSLYNEQFF; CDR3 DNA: TGTGCCAGCAGCCCCCGGGGGTGGCTAGCGGGCTCTCTTTACAATGAGCAGTTCTTC
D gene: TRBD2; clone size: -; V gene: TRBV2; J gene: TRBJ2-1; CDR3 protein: CASSPGLGTDEQFF; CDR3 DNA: TGTGCCAGCAGTCCGGGACTAGGGACCGATGAGCAGTTCTTC
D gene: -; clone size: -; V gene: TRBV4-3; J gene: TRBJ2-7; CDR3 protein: CASSLGGTSLYEQYF; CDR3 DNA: TGCGCCAGCAGCCTTGGAGGGACGTCCCTATACGAGCAGTACTTC
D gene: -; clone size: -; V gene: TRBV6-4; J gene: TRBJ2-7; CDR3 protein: CAHRTVASYEQYF; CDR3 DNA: TGTGCCCACCGGACAGTCGCATCCTACGAGCAGTACTTC
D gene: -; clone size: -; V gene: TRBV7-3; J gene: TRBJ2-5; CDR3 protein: CASSFQGGMETQYF; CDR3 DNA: TGTGCCAGCAGCTTCCAGGGTGGGATGGAGACCCAGTACTTC
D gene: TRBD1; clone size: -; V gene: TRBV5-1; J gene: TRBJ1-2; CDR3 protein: CASSLNPGQGASGYTF; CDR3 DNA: TGCGCCAGCAGTTTGAATCCGGGACAGGGGGCAAGTGGCTACACCTTC
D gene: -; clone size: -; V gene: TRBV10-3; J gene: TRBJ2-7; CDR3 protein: CAISDVTVSYEQYF; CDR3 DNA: TGTGCCATCAGTGATGTGACGGTCAGCTACGAGCAGTACTTC
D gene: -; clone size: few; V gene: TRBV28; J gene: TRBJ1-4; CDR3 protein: CASSLGGEKLFF; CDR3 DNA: TGTGCCAGCAGTTTGGGGGGGGAAAAACTGTTTTTT
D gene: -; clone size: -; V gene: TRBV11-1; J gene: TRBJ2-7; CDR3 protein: CASSLAGFEYEQYF; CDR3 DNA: TGTGCCAGCAGCTTAGCGGGGTTCGAGTACGAGCAGTACTTC
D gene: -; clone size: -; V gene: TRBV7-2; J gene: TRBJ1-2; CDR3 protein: CASSPFEESGYTF; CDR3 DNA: TGTGCCAGCAGCCCCTTTGAGGAGTCTGGCTACACCTTC
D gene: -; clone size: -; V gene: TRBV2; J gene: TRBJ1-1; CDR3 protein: CASASPIPNTEAFF; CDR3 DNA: TGTGCCAGCGCCAGCCCCATTCCGAACACTGAAGCTTTCTTT
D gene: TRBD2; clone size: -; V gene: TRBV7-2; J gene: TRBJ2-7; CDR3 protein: CASSFRREVYEQYF; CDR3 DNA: TGTGCCAGCAGCTTTCGGCGGGAGGTATACGAGCAGTACTTC
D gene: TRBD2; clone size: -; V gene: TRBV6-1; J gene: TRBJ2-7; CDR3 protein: CASTPRTSGYEQYF; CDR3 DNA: TGTGCCAGCACTCCACGGACTAGCGGCTACGAGCAGTACTTC
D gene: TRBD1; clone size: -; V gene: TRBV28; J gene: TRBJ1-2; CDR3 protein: CASSSPSRKTGTGSDGYTF; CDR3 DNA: TGTGCCAGCAGTTCACCATCCCGAAAAACCGGGACAGGGAGTGATGGCTACACCTTC
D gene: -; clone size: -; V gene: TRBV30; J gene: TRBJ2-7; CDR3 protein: CAWSGNRVSAYEQYF; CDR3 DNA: TGTGCCTGGAGTGGCAACAGAGTTTCGGCCTACGAGCAGTACTTC
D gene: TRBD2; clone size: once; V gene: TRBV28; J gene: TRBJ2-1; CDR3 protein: CAVLTPGGSYNEQFF; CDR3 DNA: TGTGCCGTCCTCACCCCGGGAGGCTCTTACAATGAGCAGTTCTTC
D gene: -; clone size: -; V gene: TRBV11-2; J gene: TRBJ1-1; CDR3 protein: CASSPANTEAFF; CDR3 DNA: TGTGCCAGCAGCCCAGCGAACACTGAAGCTTTCTTT
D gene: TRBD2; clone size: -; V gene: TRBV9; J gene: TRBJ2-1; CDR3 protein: CASSVGVGAGRDEQFF; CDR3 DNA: TGTGCCAGCAGCGTAGGGGTGGGAGCGGGAAGGGATGAGCAGTTCTTC
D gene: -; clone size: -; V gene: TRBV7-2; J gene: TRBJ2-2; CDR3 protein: CASSLALTGELFF; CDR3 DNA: TGTGCCAGCAGCCTGGCCCTCACCGGGGAGCTGTTTTTT
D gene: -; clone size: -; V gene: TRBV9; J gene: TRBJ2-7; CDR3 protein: CASSATGTDSYEQYF; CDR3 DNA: TGTGCCAGCAGCGCCACCGGGACGGACTCCTACGAGCAGTACTTC
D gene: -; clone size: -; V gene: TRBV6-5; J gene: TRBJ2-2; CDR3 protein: CASSSRPGHHTGELFF; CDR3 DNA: TGTGCCAGCAGTTCCCGGCCGGGACATCACACCGGGGAGCTGTTTTTT
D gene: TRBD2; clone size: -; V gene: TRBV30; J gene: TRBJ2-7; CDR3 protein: CAWSRGSSGTYEQYF; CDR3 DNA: TGTGCCTGGAGTCGAGGTTCTAGCGGGACCTACGAGCAGTACTTC
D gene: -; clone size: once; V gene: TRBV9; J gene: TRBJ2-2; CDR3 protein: CASSGDRNTGELFF; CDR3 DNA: TGTGCCAGCAGCGGCGACAGAAACACCGGGGAGCTGTTTTTT
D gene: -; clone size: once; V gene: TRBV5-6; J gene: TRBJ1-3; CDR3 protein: CASSYRGSGNTIYF; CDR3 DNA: TGTGCCAGCAGCTACCGGGGCTCAGGAAACACCATATATTTT
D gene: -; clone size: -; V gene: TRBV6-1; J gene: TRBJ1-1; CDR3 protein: CASASRATEAFF; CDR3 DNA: TGTGCCAGCGCCTCAAGGGCCACTGAAGCTTTCTTT
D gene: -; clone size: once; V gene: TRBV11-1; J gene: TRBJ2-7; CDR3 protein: CASSFQGGYYEQYF; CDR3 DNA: TGTGCCAGCAGCTTTCAGGGGGGATACTACGAGCAGTACTTC
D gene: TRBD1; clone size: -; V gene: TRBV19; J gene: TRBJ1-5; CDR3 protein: CASQRRGRRDNQPQHF; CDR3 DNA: TGTGCTTCTCAGAGGAGGGGGCGGAGGGACAATCAGCCCCAGCATTTT
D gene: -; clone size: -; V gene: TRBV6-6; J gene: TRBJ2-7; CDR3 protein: CASSDPYEQYF; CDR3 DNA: TGTGCCAGCAGCGACCCCTACGAGCAGTACTTC
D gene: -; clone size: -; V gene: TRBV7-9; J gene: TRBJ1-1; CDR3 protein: CASSLGVGGTEAFF; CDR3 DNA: TGTGCCAGCAGCTTAGGGGTGGGAGGTACTGAAGCTTTCTTT
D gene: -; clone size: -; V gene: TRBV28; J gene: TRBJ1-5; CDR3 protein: CASSLSAYGAEQPQHF; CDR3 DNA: TGTGCCAGCAGTTTATCGGCCTACGGTGCTGAGCAGCCCCAGCATTTT
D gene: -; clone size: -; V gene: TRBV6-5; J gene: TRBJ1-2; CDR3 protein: CATSRWGRPYGYTF; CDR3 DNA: TGTGCCACCAGCCGATGGGGACGGCCCTATGGCTACACCTTC
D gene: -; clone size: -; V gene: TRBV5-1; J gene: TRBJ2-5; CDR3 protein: CASSPTVRETQYF; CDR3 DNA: TGCGCCAGCAGCCCCACAGTGAGGGAGACCCAGTACTTC
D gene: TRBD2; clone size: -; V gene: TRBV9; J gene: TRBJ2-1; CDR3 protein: CASSVEGLGSYEQFF; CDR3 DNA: TGTGCCAGCAGCGTAGAGGGACTAGGGAGCTATGAGCAGTTCTTC
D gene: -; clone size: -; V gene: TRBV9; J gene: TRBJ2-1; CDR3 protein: CASSEAGVGAVYNEQFF; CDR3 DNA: TGTGCCAGCAGCGAGGCAGGGGTAGGGGCGGTCTACAATGAGCAGTTCTTC
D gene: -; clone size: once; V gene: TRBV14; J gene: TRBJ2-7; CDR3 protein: CASSQVDRLYEQYF; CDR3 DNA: TGTGCCAGCAGCCAAGTGGATCGCCTTTACGAGCAGTACTTC
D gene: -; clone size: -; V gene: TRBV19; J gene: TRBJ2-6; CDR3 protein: CASSIGVAGANVLTF; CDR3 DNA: TGTGCCAGTAGTATAGGGGTCGCTGGGGCCAACGTCCTGACTTTC
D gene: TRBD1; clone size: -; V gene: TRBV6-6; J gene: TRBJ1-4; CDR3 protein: CASKVTGSSEKLFF; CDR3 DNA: TGTGCCAGCAAGGTGACAGGGTCGTCTGAAAAACTGTTTTTT
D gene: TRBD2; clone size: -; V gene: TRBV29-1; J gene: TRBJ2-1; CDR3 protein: CSVEPSGRYNEQFF; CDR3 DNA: TGCAGCGTTGAACCTAGCGGAAGATACAATGAGCAGTTCTTC
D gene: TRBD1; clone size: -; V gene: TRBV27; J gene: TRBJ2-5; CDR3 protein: CASSQTGGGETQYF; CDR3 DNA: TGTGCCAGCAGCCAGACAGGGGGCGGAGAGACCCAGTACTTC
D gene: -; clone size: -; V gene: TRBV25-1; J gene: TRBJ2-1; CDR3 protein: CASSEILPGSSEDEQFF; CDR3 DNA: TGTGCCAGCAGTGAAATTCTCCCCGGTAGTAGCGAGGATGAGCAGTTCTTC
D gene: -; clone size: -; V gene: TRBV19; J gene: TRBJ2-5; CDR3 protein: CASSDGGLAQETQYF; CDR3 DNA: TGTGCCAGTAGTGACGGTGGGCTAGCCCAAGAGACCCAGTACTTC
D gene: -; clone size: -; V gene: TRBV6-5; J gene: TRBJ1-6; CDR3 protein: CASSGRDSYNSPLHF; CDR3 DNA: TGTGCCAGCAGTGGCCGAGACAGTTATAATTCACCCCTCCACTTT